This T cell receptor beta chain was identified in a study of metastatic and nonmetastatic thyroid tumors (dated by TCRdb to about 2020). Study-level background: The researchers compared repertoires between peripheral blood samples and tumor or nodule tissue samples from patients with malignant or benign thyroid disease. Overall study outcomes, separate from this receptor: TCR beta diversity was reported as significantly higher in malignant tumors than in benign nodules, in both blood and tumor samples.

None of the patients had been given any treatment before thyroid surgery. Patient clinical samples collected from about 2012 to 2019 were retrospectively analysed using T-cell receptor beta sequencing. According to the germline V gene (reference sequence), CDR1 reads WNHNN and CDR2 reads SYGVQD. The CDR3 runs 15 amino acids, cysteine and phenylalanine included. Kept here is only the CDR3 DNA, which spans 45 bases and is read in frame from base 1. The method was PCR. The instrument given in TCRdb is Illumina HiSeq 4000. High-throughput sequencing was used to profile the TCR beta-chain CDR3 region of every patient. Turning to the authors' computational methods: A classifier to discriminate distant-metastatic papillary thyroid cancer patients was built from CDR3 differences across clinicopathological groups. The Shannon index was used to assess repertoire diversity, and the Morisita-Horn index was used to assess tumor-blood repertoire similarity. Through fastp at Q25 and MiXCR, TCRdb rebuilt clones from the public reads, retaining in-frame beta chains. These V and J calls derive from TCRdb rather than the authors' analysis. The sample table shows around 30,000 clones, and 23% are seen once. The ten largest account for approximately 2.3% of the sample.

This clone was observed a handful of times. What antigen it recognizes has not been identified. One end of the junction does not line up with germline, which may come from a read error. Sequencing used blood. The rearranged chain carries TRBV10-1 and TRBJ2-7; TRBD1 is a possible D gene, resting on 5 matching bases. The receptor comes from a female donor with papillary thyroid cancer or a benign thyroid nodule (not recorded which). Some clones in this sample may be carry-over from other donors' samples. The CDR3 reads CTSSDGTGASDEQYF. The sequenced DNA is TGCACCAGCAGTGACGGAACAGGCGCGAGCGACGAGCAGTACTTC.